A single T cell receptor (beta chain) is shown here with its context. Its antigen remains unidentified. The input lacks base qualities; no much larger clone sits a single base away. Using the deep immunoSEQ assay, TCR CDR3 regions were amplified from genomic DNA by multiplex PCR. Extracted genomic DNA from each cell subset was distributed evenly across all wells of several immunoSEQ 96-well plates, and each plate was treated as a replicate. For sorted subsets, 200 to 250 ng of genomic DNA, equivalent to 30,000 or so T cell genomes, went into each replicate PCR. The purified libraries were quantified using a Qubit 3.0 fluorometer, sized with a Bioanalyzer 2100, and then quantified again using the KAPA Library Quantification kit. Every immunoSEQ 96-well plate was sequenced on a dedicated single-read 150-cycle Illumina NextSeq 550 flow cell. Per the authors' processing: Because the immunoSEQ output held only junctional sequences and lacked quality scores, the filtering could not match the filtering applied to full-length reads. To assign V/J genes and CDR3, sequences were annotated against IMGT germline references using PyIR, a Python wrapper for IgBLAST v1.9. Reads were filtered out if the reads had weak V/J assignments (E-value above 1e-6), no CDR3, stop codons, out-of-frame junctions, or ambiguous translated residues. V3J clonotypes were defined as sequences sharing an identical inferred V gene, J gene, and CDR3 amino acid sequence. To compute the percentage overlap between repertoires, the number of shared unique clonotypes was divided by the size of the smaller repertoire. Three approaches were used to assess repertoire richness: RTK rarefaction, the Chao1 estimator, and Recon v2.1 estimates of unobserved clonotypes. Generation probabilities for all TCRbeta clonotypes obtained by the gDNA method from a handful of donors were computed using OLGA. Drawn from immuneACCESS, this table holds only the in-frame rearrangements with V and J called that TCRdb kept. Clones are partly lost; checked studies trace under half to an unresolved V gene and leave the rest unexplained. For V, J and clone size, that table is used; D and trimming come from the DNA. In this sample the table shows over 2 million clones, under 95% of which occur a single time. Approximately 0.41% of the sample is taken by the ten largest.

The donors were healthy, HIV-negative adults who had no recently reported acute infections or vaccinations. Every donor was a Caucasian adult residing in Nashville, Tennessee, USA. CD4+ T cells were enriched through magnetic negative selection, after which naive cells were positively selected on CD45RA and the remaining negative fraction served as the memory subset. Blood was obtained by leukapheresis, after which PBMCs were separated by Ficoll-Histopaque density gradient centrifugation and cryopreserved in liquid nitrogen vapor phase. Analytical flow cytometry was used to check the purity and quantity of every magnetically sorted T cell population. Genomic DNA was isolated from every sorted fraction and measured by UV absorbance on a Nanodrop 2000c. The data belong to a study of shared clonotypes between healthy human individuals (dated by TCRdb to the early 2020s). In terms of the full investigation: Two women and a few men aged 18 to 49 years were included in the cohort. For each donor, three plates each were used for CD4 naive and CD4 memory, two plates were used for CD8 naive, and one plate was used for CD8 memory. To estimate repertoire size and how much clonotypes are shared between individuals, the study performed deep sequencing of blood TCR repertoires from roughly five healthy adults. To increase sequencing depth and limit assay-specific biases, different laboratories used diverse techniques to prepare libraries and sequence TCR repertoires. Per donor, leukapheresis produced somewhere between about 0.94 and 8.9 billion PBMCs.

Overall study results and their limits: The small number of donors limited the genetic and exposure-history diversity represented. Sampling was limited to blood, and TCR repertoires in tissue likely differ from TCR repertoires in blood. Higher generation probabilities were observed for clonotypes shared by all four sorted-subset donors than for non-shared clonotypes. Across a few donors, roughly 5.4% of naive CD4, approximately 4% of naive CD8, 2.3% of memory CD4, and approximately 0.4% of memory CD8 clonotypes were shared. Naive subsets generally had larger estimated clonotype richness than memory subsets did. Pairwise subsampling led to the expectation that sequencing depth would affect the degree of clonotype sharing among donors. Rarefaction of sorted-subset datasets indicated incomplete sequencing despite the large sequencing depth.

Trimming leaves V shorter by 4 bases and J shorter by 5 bases, with the junction holding 5 bases beyond the gene matches. Looking up the germline V gene (reference sequence) yields CDR1 SGHNT and CDR2 YYREEE. The CDR3 runs 15 amino acids, cysteine and phenylalanine included. Kept here is only the CDR3 DNA, which spans 45 bases and is read in frame from base 1. The material sequenced was naive CD4+ T cells from PBMCs. The sample's cell subset or site, from its label and the paper: CD45RA+ positively selected. This sequence was found in a man between 18 and 29 years old in good health. Some clones in this sample may be carry-over from other donors' samples. Here the chain combines TRBV5-4 and TRBJ2-5; 13 junctional bases match TRBD2. The DNA reads TGTGCCAGCAGCGGGACTAGCGGGAAGGGCGAGACCCAGTACTTC. Its product reads: CASSGTSGKGETQYF.